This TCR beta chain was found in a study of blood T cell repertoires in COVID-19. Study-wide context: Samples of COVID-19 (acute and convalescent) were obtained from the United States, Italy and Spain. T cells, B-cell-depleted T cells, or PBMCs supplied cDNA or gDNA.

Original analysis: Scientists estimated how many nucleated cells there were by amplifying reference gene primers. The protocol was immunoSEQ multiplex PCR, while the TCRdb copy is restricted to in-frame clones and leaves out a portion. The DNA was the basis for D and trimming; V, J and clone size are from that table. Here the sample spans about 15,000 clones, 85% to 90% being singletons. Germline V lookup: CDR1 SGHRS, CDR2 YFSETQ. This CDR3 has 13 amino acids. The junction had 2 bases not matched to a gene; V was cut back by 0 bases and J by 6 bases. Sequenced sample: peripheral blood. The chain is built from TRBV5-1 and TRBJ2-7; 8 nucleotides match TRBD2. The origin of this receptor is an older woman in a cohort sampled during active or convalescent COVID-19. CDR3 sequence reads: CASSLAAGGEQYF. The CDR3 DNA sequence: TGCGCCAGCAGCTTGGCCGCGGGGGGCGAGCAGTACTTC.